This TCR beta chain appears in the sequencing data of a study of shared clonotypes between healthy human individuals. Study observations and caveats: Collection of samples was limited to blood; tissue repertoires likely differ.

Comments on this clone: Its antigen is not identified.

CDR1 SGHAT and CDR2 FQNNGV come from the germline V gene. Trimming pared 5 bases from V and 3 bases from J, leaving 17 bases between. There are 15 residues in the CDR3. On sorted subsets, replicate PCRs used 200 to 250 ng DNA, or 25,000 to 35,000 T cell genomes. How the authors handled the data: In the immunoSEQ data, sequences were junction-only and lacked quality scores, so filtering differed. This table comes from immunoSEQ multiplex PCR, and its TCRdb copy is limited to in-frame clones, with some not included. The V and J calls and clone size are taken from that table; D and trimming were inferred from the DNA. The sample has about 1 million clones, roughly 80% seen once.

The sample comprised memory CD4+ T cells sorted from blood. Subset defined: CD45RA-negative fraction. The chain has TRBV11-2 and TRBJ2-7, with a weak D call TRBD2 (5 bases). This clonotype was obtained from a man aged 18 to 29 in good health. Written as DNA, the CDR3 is TGTGCCAGCAGCCTATCTACCCCGGGATACTACGAGCAGTACTTC. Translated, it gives CASSLSTPGYYEQYF.